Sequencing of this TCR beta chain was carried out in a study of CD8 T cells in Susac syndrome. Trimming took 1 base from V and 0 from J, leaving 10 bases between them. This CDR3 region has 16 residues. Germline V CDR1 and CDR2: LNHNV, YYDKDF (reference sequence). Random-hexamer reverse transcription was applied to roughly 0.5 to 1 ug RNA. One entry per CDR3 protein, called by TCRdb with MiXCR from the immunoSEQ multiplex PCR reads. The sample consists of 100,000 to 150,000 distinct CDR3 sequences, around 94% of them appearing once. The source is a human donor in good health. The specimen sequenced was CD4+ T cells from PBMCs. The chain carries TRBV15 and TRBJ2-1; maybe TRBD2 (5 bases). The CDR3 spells CATSRGLLDSYNEQFF. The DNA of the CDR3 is TGTGCCACCAGCAGAGGACTACTGGACTCCTACAATGAGCAGTTCTTC.